The 8 T cell receptor beta chains below all came from one sample that was sequenced in a study of OX40 agonist ivuxolimab in advanced cancers. Clones were sequenced by immunoSEQ multiplex PCR, and TCRdb holds only the in-frame ones, with some missing. The sample consists of around 12,000 clones, roughly 70% of them appearing once. The material sequenced was CD4+ or CD8+ T cells sorted from blood, taken in a trial of the OX40 agonist ivuxolimab. Source of these receptors: an adult with an advanced solid tumor such as melanoma, head and neck, liver or kidney cancer.

The chain has TRBV10-2 and TRBJ1-1; D not resolved. The CDR3 loop spans 15 amino acids. V lost 0 bases and J lost 0, with 8 bases in between. Germline-derived CDR1 and CDR2 are WSHSY and SAAADI. The CDR3 protein is CASSESGGLNTEAFF. For the CDR3, the DNA is TGCGCCAGCAGTGAGTCGGGAGGGCTGAACACTGAAGCTTTCTTT.

The genes are TRBV6-5 and TRBJ2-5; maybe TRBD2 (5 bases). Germline assignment: CDR1 MNHEY and CDR2 SVGAGI. Between the trimmed V and J ends, which lost 0 bases and 5 bases, there was a span of 10 bases. CDR3 size: 14 residues. Here the CDR3 reads CASSYSAGEETQYF. The CDR3 bases are TGTGCCAGCAGTTACTCCGCCGGGGAGGAGACCCAGTACTTC.

The rearrangement links TRBV21-1 to TRBJ1-4; the D call in the table, TRBD1, was not verified against the DNA. TRBV21-1 is listed as a pseudogene. This CDR3 has 15 amino acids. The CDR3 loop reads CASSSIQGYNEKLFF. CDR3 coding DNA: TGTGCCAGCAGCTCGATACAGGGTTATAATGAAAAACTGTTTTTT.

This clone is labeled as medium-sized. The genes are TRBV27 and TRBJ2-7, with 11 bases matching TRBD2. The CDR3 totals 14 residues. Germline-derived CDR1 and CDR2 are MNHEY and SMNVEV (reference sequence). With 5 bases clipped from V and 3 bases from J, the junction kept 3 bases outside the gene matches. Here the CDR3 reads CASSVAGGGYEQYF. CDR3 DNA sequence: TGTGCCAGCAGTGTAGCGGGAGGGGGCTACGAGCAGTACTTC.

The chain carries TRBV27 and TRBJ2-3, with 9 bases matching TRBD2. The CDR3 contains 20 residues. Per germline, CDR1 MNHEY and CDR2 SMNVEV (reference sequence). After removal of 5 bases from V and 0 bases from J, the junction contained 18 bases not matched to a gene. The CDR3 nucleotides are TGTGCCAGCAGTCGAGCCCAGGGGACTAGCATAATTACTAGCACAGATACGCAGTATTTT. Amino acid sequence: CASSRAQGTSIITSTDTQYF.

The rearrangement links TRBV28 to TRBJ2-5; 10 nucleotides agree with TRBD2. The J call is doubtful: the DNA matches TRBJ2-7 better. This CDR3 is 15 amino acids long. From germline, CDR1 is MDHEN and CDR2 SYDVKM. In nucleotides, the CDR3 is TGTGCCAGCAGTTCACTAGCGGGGAGCTCCTACGAGCAGTACTTC. It encodes CASSSLAGSSYEQYF.

This chain links TRBV19 with TRBJ2-2, with D possibly TRBD2 on 6 matching bases. Per germline, CDR1 LNHDA and CDR2 SQIVND (reference sequence). V was cut by 3 bases and J by 1 base, with 15 bases left in between. The CDR3 is 17 residues long. The CDR3 sequence: CASSISRLARNTGELFF. As DNA, the CDR3 is TGTGCCAGTAGTATCTCTCGCCTAGCGAGGAACACCGGGGAGCTGTTTTTT.

The V call is TRBV29-1, the J call TRBJ2-1; no clear D gene. The CDR3 contains 14 residues. Germline V gives CDR1 SQVTM, CDR2 ANQGSEA. Trimming left V 3 bases short and J 4 bases short, with 13 bases between. The chain's CDR3 is CSVERPLGYNEQFF. In DNA, the CDR3 is TGCAGCGTTGAGAGACCCCTGGGGTACAATGAGCAGTTCTTC.